This T cell receptor beta chain was recorded in a study of blood T cell repertoires in COVID-19. On the study more broadly: The United States, Italy and Spain provided the acute and convalescent COVID-19 samples. Sample material is recorded as cDNA or gDNA derived from T cells, B-cell-depleted T cells, or PBMCs.

The V gene end was trimmed by 5 bases and the J gene end by 2 bases; junction bases not matched to a gene: 2. The length of the CDR3 is 13 residues. Germline loops: CDR1 SGHNT, CDR2 YENEEA. Original methodology: For nucleated cells, counts were estimated from reference gene primer amplification. Sequencing was performed with immunoSEQ multiplex PCR; in TCRdb, only in-frame clones are kept and a portion is missing. V and J calls plus clone size are reproduced from that table; the DNA served to infer D and trimming. The sample yields a few hundred thousand clones, roughly nine tenths seen once. This TCR was recovered from a woman aged 45-59 years with acute or convalescent COVID-19. This chain connects TRBV11-3 to TRBJ1-2; 7 bases fit TRBD1. Sequencing was carried out using peripheral blood. The DNA of the CDR3 is TGTGCCAGCAGCCAGGGACAGAACTATGGCTACACCTTC. Its translation is CASSQGQNYGYTF.